This T cell receptor beta chain came from a study of cytomegalovirus exposure and HLA in healthy donors. General observations from the study: Reported performance of the classifier showed diagnosis of cytomegalovirus status with high specificity and sensitivity. TCR beta V- and J-gene trimming, according to a later analysis, was linked to a missense DCLRE1C variant.

The CDR3 is 15 amino acids. Germline V CDR1 and CDR2: MNHNS, SASEGT. Concerning this clone: The antigen remains unidentified.

PCR amplification relied on 60 Vbeta primers (plus 13 Jbeta primers). TCRdb keeps only in-frame clones here, not all; method: immunoSEQ multiplex PCR. This sample yields some 140,000 clones, of which roughly 80% are seen a single time; approximately 0.97% belongs to the top ten. This clonotype was obtained from a man aged 18-30 years in good health and CMV-seronegative. This sequence joins TRBV6-1 and TRBJ2-5; 8 nucleotides match TRBD1. The end of the DNA fits TRBJ2-7 better, so the J call may be wrong. Sequencing was performed on PBMCs. The CDR3 DNA reads TGTGCCAGCAGCGCCAATCTACAGGGGGCCTACGAGCAGTACTTC. Its protein product is CASSANLQGAYEQYF.